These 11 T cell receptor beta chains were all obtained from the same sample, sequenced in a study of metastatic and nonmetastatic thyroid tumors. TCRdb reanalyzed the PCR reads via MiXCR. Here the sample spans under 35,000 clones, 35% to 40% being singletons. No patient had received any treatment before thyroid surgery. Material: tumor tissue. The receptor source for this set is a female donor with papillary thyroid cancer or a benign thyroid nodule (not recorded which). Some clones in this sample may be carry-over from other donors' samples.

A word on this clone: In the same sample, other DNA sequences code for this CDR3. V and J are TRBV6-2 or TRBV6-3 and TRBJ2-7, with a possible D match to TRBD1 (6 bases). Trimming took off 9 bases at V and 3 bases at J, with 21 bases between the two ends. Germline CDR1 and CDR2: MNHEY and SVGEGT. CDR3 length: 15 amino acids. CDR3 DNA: TGTGCCAGTAGATACTCGGGACAACGAAGCTACGAGCAGTACTTC. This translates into CASRYSGQRSYEQYF.

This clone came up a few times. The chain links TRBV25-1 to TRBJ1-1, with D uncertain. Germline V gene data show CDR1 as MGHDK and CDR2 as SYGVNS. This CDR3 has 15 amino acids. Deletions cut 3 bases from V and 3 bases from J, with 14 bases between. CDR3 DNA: TGTGCCAGCAGTGACGGCAGGTCGGGCGACACTGAAGCTTTCTTT. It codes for CASSDGRSGDTEAFF. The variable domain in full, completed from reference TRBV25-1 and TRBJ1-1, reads EADIYQTPRYLVIGTGKKITLECSQTMGHDKMYWYQQDPGMELHLIHYSYGVNSTEKGDLSSESTVSRIRTEHFPLTLESARPSHTSQYLCASSDGRSGDTEAFFGQGTRLTVV.

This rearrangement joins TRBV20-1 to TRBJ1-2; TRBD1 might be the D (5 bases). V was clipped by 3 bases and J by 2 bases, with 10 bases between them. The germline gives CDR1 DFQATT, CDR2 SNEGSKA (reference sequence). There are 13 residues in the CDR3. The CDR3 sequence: CSARRRDNYGYTF. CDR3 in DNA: TGCAGTGCTAGGCGTAGGGACAACTATGGCTACACCTTC.

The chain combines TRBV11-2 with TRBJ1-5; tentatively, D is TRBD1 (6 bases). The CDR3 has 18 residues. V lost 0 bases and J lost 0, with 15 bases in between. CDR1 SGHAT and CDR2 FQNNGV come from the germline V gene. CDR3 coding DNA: TGTGCCAGCAGCTTAGATCCAGGGGCCACATATAGCAATCAGCCCCAGCATTTT. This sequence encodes CASSLDPGATYSNQPQHF.

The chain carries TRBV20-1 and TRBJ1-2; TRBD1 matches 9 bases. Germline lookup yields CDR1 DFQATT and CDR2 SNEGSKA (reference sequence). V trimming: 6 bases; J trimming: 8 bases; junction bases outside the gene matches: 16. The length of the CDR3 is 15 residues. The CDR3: CSAGGTGISLRGYTF. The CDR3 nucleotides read TGCAGTGCAGGCGGGACAGGGATTTCCCTACGCGGCTACACCTTC.

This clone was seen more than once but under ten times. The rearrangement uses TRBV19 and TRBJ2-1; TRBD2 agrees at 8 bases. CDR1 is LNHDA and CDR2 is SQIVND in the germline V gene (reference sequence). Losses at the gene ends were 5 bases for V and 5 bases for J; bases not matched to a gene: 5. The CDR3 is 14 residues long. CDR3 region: CASSGLAGHNEQFF. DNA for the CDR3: TGTGCCAGTAGTGGGTTAGCGGGACACAATGAGCAGTTCTTC. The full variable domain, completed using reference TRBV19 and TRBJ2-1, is DGGITQSPKYLFRKEGQNVTLSCEQNLNHDAMYWYRQDPGQGLRLIYYSQIVNDFQKGDIAEGYSVSREKKESFPLTVTSAQKNPTAFYLCASSGLAGHNEQFFGPGTRLTVL.

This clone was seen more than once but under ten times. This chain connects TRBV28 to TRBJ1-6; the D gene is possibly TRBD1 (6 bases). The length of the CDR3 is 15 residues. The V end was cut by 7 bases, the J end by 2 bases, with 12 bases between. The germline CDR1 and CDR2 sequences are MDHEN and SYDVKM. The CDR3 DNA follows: TGTGCCAGCATCAATCAGGGGACCTATAATTCACCCCTCCACTTT. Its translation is CASINQGTYNSPLHF. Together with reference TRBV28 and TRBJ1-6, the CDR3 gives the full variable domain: DVKVTQSSRYLVKRTGEKVFLECVQDMDHENMFWYRQDPGLGLRLIYFSYDVKMKEKGDIPEGYSVSREKKERFSLILESASTNQTSMYLCASINQGTYNSPLHFGNGTRLTVT.

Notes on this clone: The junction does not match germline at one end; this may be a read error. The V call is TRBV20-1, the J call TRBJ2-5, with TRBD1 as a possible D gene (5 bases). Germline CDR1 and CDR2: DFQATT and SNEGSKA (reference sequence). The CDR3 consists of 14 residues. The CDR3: CSATNTGAHHYPPF. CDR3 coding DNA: TGCAGTGCTACAAATACAGGTGCCCACCACTATCCCCCATTC.

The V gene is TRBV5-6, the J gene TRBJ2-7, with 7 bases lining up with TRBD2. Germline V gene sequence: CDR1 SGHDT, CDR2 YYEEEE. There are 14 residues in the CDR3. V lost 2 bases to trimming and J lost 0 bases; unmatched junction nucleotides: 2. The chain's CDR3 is CASSLGGSSYEQYF. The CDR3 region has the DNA TGTGCCAGCAGCTTAGGCGGGAGCTCCTACGAGCAGTACTTC.

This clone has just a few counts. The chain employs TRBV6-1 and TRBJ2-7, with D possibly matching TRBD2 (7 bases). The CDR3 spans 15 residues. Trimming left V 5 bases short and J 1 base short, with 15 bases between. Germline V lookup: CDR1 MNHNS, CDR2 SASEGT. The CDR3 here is CASSSAGEGSYEQYF. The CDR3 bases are TGTGCCAGCAGTTCGGCAGGGGAGGGGTCCTACGAGCAGTACTTC.

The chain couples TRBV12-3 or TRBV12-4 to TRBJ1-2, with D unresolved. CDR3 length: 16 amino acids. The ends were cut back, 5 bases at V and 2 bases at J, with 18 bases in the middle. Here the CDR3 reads CASSPRSRTGNYGYTF. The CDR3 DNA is TGTGCCAGCAGTCCACGATCCCGAACGGGGAACTATGGCTACACCTTC.